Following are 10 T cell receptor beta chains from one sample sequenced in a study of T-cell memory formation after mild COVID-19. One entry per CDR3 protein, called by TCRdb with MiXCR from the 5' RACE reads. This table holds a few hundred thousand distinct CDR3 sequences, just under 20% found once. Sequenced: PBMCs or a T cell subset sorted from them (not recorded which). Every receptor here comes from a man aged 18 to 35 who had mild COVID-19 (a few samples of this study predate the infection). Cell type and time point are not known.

The DNA for the CDR3 is TGTGCCAGCAGCCACGCTAGCGGGGGGGCGAAAAATGAGCAGTTCTTC. The encoded protein is CASSHASGGAKNEQFF. The rearrangement joins TRBV4-2 to TRBJ2-1; TRBD2 agrees at 12 bases. Trimming removed 3 bases from V and 7 bases from J; junction bases left unmatched: 7. Germline V CDR1 and CDR2: LGHNA, YNFKEQ. This CDR3 spans 16 amino acids.

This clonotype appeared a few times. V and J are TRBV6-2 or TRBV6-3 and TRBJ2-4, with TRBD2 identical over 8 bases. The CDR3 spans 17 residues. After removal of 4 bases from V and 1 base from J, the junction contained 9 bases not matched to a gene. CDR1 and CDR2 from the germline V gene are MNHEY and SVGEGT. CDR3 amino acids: CASSLPAGGLAKNIQYF. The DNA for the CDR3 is TGTGCCAGCAGTTTACCTGCGGGGGGCCTCGCCAAAAACATTCAGTACTTC.

The CDR3 loop is CASTGQGWGEQYV. The CDR3, as DNA: TGTGCCAGCACAGGACAGGGATGGGGCGAGCAGTACGTC. The genes are TRBV2 and TRBJ2-7; 8 positions match TRBD1. The junction had 8 bases not matched to a gene; V was cut back by 7 bases and J by 6 bases. The CDR3 has 13 amino acids. Looked up from germline, CDR1 is SNHLY and CDR2 is FYNNEI.

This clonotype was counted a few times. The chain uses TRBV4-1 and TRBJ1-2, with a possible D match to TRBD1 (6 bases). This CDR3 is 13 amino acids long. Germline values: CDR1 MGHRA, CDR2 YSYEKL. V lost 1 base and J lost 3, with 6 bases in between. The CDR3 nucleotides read TGCGCCAGCAGCCAAGGGACAGACTATGGCTACACCTTC. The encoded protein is CASSQGTDYGYTF.

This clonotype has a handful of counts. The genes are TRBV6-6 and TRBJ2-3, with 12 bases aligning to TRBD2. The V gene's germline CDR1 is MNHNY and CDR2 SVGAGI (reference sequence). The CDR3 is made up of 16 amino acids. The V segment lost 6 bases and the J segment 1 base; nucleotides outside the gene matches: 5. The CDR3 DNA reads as TGTGCCAGCAGGCAACTAGCGGGGGGCCGCACAGATACGCAGTATTTT. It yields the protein CASRQLAGGRTDTQYF.

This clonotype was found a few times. CDR3 protein: CASSLGADGANVLTF. Written as DNA, the CDR3 is TGCGCCAGCAGCTTGGGGGCCGATGGGGCCAACGTCCTGACTTTC. This chain joins TRBV5-1 and TRBJ2-6; D unclear. Trimming took 0 bases from V and 3 from J, leaving 7 bases between them. Germline values: CDR1 SGHRS, CDR2 YFSETQ. The CDR3 has 15 amino acids.

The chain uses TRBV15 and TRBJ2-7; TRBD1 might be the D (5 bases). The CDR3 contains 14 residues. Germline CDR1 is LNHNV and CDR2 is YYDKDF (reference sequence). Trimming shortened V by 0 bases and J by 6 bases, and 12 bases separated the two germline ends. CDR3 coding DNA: TGTGCCACCAGCAGAGATCAGGGCGTGGGCGAGCAGTACGTC. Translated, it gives CATSRDQGVGEQYV.

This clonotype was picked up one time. The chain's CDR3 is CASRLTGDYSPLHF. The CDR3 DNA sequence: TGTGCCAGCAGGCTCACAGGGGACTATTCACCCCTCCACTTT. The chain links TRBV6-5 to TRBJ1-6, with 7 positions matching TRBD1. V lost 6 bases to trimming and J lost 8 bases; unmatched junction nucleotides: 7. The CDR3 sequence is 14 residues long. From germline, CDR1 is MNHEY and CDR2 SVGAGI.

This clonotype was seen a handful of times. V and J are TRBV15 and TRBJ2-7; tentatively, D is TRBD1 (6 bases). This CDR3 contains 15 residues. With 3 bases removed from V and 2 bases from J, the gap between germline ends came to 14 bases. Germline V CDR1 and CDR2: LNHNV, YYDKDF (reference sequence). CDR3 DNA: TGTGCCACCAGCAGTCCGCCGGGACACCCCTACGAGCAGTACGTC. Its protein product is CATSSPPGHPYEQYV.

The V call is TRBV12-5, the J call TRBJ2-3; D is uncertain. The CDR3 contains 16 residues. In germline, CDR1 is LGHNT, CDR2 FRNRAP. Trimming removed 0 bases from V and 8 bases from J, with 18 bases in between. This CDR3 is CASGLVRVGSRGTQYF. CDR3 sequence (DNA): TGTGCTAGTGGTTTGGTACGGGTGGGATCTCGAGGTACGCAGTATTTT.